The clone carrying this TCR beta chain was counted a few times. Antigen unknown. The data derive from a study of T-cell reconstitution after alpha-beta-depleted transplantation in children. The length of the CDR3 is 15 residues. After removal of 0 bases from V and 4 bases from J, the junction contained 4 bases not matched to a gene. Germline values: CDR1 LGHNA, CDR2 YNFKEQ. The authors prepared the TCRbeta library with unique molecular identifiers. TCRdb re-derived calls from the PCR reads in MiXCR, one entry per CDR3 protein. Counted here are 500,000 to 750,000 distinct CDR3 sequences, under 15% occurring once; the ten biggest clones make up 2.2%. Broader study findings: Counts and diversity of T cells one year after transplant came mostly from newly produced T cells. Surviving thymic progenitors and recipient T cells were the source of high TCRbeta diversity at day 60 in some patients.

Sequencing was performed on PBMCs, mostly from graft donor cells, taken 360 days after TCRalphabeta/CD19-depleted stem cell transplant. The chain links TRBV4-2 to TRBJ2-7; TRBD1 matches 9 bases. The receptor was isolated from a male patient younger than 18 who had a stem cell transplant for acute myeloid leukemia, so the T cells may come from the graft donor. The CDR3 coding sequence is TGTGCCAGCAGCCAAGACCCGACAGGGGGGTACGAGCAGTACTTC. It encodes CASSQDPTGGYEQYF.